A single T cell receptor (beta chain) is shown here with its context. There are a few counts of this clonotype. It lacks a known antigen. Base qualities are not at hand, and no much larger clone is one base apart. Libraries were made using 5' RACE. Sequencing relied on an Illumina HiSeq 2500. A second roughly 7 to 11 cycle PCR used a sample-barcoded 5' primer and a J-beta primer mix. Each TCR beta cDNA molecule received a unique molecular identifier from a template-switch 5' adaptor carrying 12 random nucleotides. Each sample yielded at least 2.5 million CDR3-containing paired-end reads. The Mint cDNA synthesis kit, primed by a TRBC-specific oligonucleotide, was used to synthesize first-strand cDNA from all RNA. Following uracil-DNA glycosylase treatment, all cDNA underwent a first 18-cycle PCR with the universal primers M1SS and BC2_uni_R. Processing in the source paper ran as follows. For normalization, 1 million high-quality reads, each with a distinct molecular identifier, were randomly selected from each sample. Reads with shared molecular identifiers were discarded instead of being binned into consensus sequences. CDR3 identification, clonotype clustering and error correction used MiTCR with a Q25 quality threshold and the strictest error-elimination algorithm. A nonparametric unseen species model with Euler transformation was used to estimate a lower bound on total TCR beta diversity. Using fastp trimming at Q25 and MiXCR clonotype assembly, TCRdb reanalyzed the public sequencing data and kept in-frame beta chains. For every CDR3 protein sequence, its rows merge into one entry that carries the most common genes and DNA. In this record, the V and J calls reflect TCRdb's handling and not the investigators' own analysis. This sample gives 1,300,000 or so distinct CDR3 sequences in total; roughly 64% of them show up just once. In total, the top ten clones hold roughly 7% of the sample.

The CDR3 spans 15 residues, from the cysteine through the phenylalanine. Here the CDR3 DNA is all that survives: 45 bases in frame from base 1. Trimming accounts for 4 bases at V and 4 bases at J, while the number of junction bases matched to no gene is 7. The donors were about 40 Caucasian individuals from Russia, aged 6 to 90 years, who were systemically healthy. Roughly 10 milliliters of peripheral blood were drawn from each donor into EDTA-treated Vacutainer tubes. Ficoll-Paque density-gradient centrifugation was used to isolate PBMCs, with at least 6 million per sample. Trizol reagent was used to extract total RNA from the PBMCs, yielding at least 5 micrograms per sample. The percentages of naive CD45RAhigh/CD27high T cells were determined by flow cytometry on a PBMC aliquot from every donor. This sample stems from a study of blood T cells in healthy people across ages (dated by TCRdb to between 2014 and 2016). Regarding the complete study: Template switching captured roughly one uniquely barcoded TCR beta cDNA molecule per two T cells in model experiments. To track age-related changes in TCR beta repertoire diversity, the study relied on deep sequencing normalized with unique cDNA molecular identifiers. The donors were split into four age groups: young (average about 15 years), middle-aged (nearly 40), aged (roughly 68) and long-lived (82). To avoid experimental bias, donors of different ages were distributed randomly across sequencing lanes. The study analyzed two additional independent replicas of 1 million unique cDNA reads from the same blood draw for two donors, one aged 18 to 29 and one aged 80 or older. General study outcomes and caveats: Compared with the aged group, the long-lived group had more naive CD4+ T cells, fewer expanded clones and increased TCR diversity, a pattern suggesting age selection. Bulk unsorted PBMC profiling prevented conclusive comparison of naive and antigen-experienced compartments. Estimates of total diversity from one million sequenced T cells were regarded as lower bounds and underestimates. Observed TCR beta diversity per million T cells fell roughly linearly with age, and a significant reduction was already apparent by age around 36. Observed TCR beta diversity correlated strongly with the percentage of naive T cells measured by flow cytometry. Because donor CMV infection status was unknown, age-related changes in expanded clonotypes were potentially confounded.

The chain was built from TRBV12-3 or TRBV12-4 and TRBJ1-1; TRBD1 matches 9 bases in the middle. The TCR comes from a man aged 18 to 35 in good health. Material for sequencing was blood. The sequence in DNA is TGTGCCAGCAGTTCCGGACAGGGGAGGGCCACTGAAGCTTTCTTT. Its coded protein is CASSSGQGRATEAFF.